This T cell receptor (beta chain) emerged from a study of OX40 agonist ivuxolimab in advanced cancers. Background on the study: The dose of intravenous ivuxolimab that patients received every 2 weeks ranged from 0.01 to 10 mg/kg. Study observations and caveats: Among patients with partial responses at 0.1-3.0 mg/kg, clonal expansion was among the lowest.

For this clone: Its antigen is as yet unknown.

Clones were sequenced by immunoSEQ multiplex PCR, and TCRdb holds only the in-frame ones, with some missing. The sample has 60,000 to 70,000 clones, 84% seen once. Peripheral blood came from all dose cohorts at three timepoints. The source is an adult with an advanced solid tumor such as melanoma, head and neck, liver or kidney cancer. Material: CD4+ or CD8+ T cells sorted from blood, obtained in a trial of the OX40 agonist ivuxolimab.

The CDR3 spells CASSYSLSSGEQYF. The CDR3 bases are TGTGCCAGCAGTTACTCGTTATCGTCGGGCGAGCAGTACTTC. J is TRBJ2-7 and V is TRBV6-6; D remains unclear. The V end was cut by 0 bases, the J end by 6 bases, with 12 bases between. Germline assignment: CDR1 MNHNY and CDR2 SVGAGI (reference sequence). The CDR3 loop spans 14 amino acids.